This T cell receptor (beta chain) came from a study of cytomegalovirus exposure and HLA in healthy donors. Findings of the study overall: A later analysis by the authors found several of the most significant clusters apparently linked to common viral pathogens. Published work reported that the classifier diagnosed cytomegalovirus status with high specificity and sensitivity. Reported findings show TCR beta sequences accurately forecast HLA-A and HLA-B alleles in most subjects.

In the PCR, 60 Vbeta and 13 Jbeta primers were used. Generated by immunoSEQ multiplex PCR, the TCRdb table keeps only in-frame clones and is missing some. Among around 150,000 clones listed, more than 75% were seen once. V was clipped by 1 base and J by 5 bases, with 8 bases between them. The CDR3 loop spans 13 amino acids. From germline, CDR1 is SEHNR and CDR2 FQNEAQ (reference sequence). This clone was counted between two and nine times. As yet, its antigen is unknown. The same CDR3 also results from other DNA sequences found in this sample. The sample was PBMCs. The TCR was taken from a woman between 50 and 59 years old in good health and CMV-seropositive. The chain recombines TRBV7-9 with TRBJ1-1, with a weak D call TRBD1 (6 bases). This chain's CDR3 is CASSLEGGTEAFF. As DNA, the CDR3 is TGTGCCAGCAGCTTAGAAGGGGGTACTGAAGCTTTCTTT.